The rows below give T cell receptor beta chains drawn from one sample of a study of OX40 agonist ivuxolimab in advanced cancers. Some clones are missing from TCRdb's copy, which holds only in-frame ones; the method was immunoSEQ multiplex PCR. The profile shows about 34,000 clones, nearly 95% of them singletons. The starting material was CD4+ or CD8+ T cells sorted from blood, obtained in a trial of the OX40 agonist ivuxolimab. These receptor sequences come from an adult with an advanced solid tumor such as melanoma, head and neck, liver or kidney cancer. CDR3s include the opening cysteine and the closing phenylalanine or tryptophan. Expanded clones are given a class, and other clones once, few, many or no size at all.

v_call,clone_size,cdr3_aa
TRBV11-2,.,CASSYIDGTNEKLFF
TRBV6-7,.,CASSYSSSGVSLAKNIQYF
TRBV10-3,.,CAISESGDQPQHF
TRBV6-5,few,CASGEGVDYEQYF
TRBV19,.,CASSIVPNTGELFF
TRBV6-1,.,CASTSGRTDTQYF
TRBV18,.,CASSPNRDSAYGYTF
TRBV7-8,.,CASSPPWGQGYNEQFF
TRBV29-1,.,CSVYFGGGTDYNEQFF
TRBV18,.,CASSPLMRNTEAFF
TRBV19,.,CASSPPEGGSTDTQYF
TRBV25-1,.,CASRRDSNFGDTQYF
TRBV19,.,CASSIVASGEETQYF
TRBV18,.,CASSPEVNIPEAFF
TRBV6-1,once,CASSEVQGNGYTF
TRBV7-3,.,CASSLSASPPNEQFF
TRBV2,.,CASSDERAGEQYF
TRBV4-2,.,CASSQVSNEQFF
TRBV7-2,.,CASREQIQPNSPLHF
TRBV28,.,CASTHPSGITYEQYF
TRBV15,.,CATSSKRASGRGNEEQYF
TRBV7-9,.,CASSLAGETQYF
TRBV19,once,CASSIRTSATDTQYF
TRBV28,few,CASSPQGPPQHF
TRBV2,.,CASKGNWGVGFTDTQYF
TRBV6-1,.,CASSPGFTGELFF